The 26 T cell receptor beta chains below come from one sample, sequenced in a study of blood T cell repertoires in COVID-19. Clones were sequenced by immunoSEQ multiplex PCR, and TCRdb holds only the in-frame ones, with some missing. This table has roughly 82,000 clones, about 86% appearing once. Sequences were obtained from peripheral blood. Receptors originate from a woman aged 55-70 years with acute or convalescent COVID-19.

The chain carries TRBV7-9 and TRBJ1-5; 7 nucleotides align to TRBD1. V was pared by 4 bases and J by 5 bases, with 5 bases of the junction left unmatched. Germline loops: CDR1 SEHNR, CDR2 FQNEAQ (reference sequence). This CDR3 is built from 14 residues. The CDR3 region has the DNA TGTGCCAGCAGCTCGGGACAGAGCTATCAGCCCCAGCATTTT. Translating gives CASSSGQSYQPQHF.

A few counts support this clone. J is TRBJ2-3 and V is TRBV2; 10 positions agree with TRBD2. Germline CDR1 is SNHLY and CDR2 is FYNNEI. After removal of 4 bases from V and 4 bases from J, the junction contained 8 bases not matched to a gene. This CDR3 has 16 residues. The CDR3 DNA reads TGTGCCAGCAGTGGGGGACTAGCGAGGGGAGCAGATACGCAGTATTTT. This translates into CASSGGLARGADTQYF.

This clone was observed a single time. V is TRBV18 and J is TRBJ1-4; tentative D call: TRBD1 (5 bases). Per the germline V gene, CDR1 is KGHSH and CDR2 is LQKENI. Trimming took off 0 bases at V and 15 bases at J, with 17 bases between the two ends. The CDR3 has 14 amino acids. CDR3 DNA: TGTGCCAGCTCACCACCCGCCACTCGGACAAGTTTGTTTTTT. It specifies CASSPPATRTSLFF.

The chain couples TRBV15 to TRBJ2-5; perhaps TRBD1 as D (5 bases). Germline V gives CDR1 LNHNV, CDR2 YYDKDF (reference sequence). CDR3 length: 13 amino acids. V dropped 5 bases and J dropped 5 bases, with 12 bases sitting between them. The CDR3 bases are TGTGCCACCAGCGCCAGGGTCGGGGAGACCCAGTACTTC. It specifies CATSARVGETQYF.

The V call is TRBV6-5, the J call TRBJ2-7; 10 bases are shared with TRBD1. This CDR3 has 14 residues. The V gene's germline CDR1 is MNHEY and CDR2 SVGAGI. With 5 bases clipped from V and 1 base from J, the junction kept 2 bases outside the gene matches. CDR3 sequence (DNA): TGTGCCAGCAGTACGGGACAGGGGTCCTACGAGCAGTACTTC. It is translated as CASSTGQGSYEQYF.

This clone was seen more than once but under ten times. The chain is built from TRBV27 and TRBJ1-6; TRBD1 aligns across 8 bases. The CDR3 has 15 residues. Germline V CDR1 and CDR2: MNHEY, SMNVEV (reference sequence). The ends lost 6 bases at V and 7 bases at J; junction bases unmatched: 8. CDR3 loop: CASSKTGTGNSPLHF. CDR3 nucleotides: TGTGCCAGCAGCAAGACGGGGACAGGAAATTCACCCCTCCACTTT.

V usage is TRBV12-5 and J usage is TRBJ1-3; D is uncertain. CDR1 is LGHNT and CDR2 is FRNRAP in the germline V gene. The germline V and J ends were trimmed by 3 bases and 11 bases, with 11 bases remaining between them. The CDR3 is made up of 12 amino acids. The CDR3 spells CASGFLTKSIYF. In DNA, the CDR3 is TGTGCTAGTGGTTTTCTCACTAAGTCCATATATTTT. Combining the CDR3 with reference TRBV12-5 and TRBJ1-3 gives the whole variable domain DARVTQTPRHKVTEMGQEVTMRCQPILGHNTVFWYRQTMMQGLELLAYFRNRAPLDDSGMPKDRFSAEMPDATLATLKIQPSEPRDSAVYFCASGFLTKSIYFGEGSWLTVV.

This clone has more than one count but fewer than ten. V usage is TRBV10-2 and J usage is TRBJ1-4, with D perhaps TRBD1 (5 bases). This CDR3 has 13 amino acids. Trimming left V 6 bases short and J 4 bases short, with 9 bases between. In germline, CDR1 is WSHSY, CDR2 SAAADI. The CDR3 protein is CASRDRINEKLFF. The CDR3 region has the DNA TGCGCCAGCAGAGACAGAATTAATGAAAAACTGTTTTTT.

The genes are TRBV30 and TRBJ2-3; TRBD1 might be the D (6 bases). V lost 0 bases, J lost 5 bases, and 15 bases lay in between. The CDR3 has 15 residues. The germline CDR1 and CDR2 sequences are GTSNPN and SVGIG (reference sequence). CDR3 DNA: TGTGCCTGGAGTGTACGAGGGATAGGGGGAGATACGCAGTATTTT. This sequence encodes CAWSVRGIGGDTQYF.

This chain connects TRBV7-2 to TRBJ1-5; 9 nucleotides line up with TRBD1. Per the germline V gene, CDR1 is SGHTA and CDR2 is FQGNSA. Losses at the gene ends were 5 bases for V and 6 bases for J; bases not matched to a gene: 2. The CDR3 is 13 amino acids. CDR3 amino acids: CASSGQGTQPQHF. The CDR3 region has the DNA TGTGCCAGCAGCGGACAGGGGACTCAGCCCCAGCATTTT. The variable domain in full, completed from reference TRBV7-2 and TRBJ1-5, reads GAGVSQSPSNKVTEKGKDVELRCDPISGHTALYWYRQSLGQGLEFLIYFQGNSAPDKSGLPSDRFSAERTGGSVSTLTIQRTQQEDSAVYLCASSGQGTQPQHFGDGTRLSIL.

The CDR3 loop is CASSFLPVNTEAFF. The CDR3, as DNA: TGTGCCAGCAGCTTCCTCCCGGTGAACACTGAAGCTTTCTTT. The gene calls are TRBV5-5 and TRBJ1-1; D gene unclear. The V end lost 2 bases, the J end lost 0 bases, and 8 bases lay between the germline ends. The CDR3 extends over 14 amino acids. Looked up from germline, CDR1 is SGHKS and CDR2 is YYEKEE (reference sequence).

The chain is built from TRBV18 and TRBJ1-5; possible D gene TRBD1, 5 bases. The V end lost 3 bases, the J end lost 4 bases, and 13 bases lay between the germline ends. This CDR3 has 15 amino acids. CDR1 and CDR2 (germline): KGHSH, LQKENI. The CDR3 sequence is CASSPGGGSNQPQHF. The CDR3 region has the DNA TGTGCCAGCTCACCCGGGGGGGGGTCAAATCAGCCCCAGCATTTT.

The chain is built from TRBV6-2 or TRBV6-3 and TRBJ1-4; D call uncertain. Germline V gives CDR1 MNHEY, CDR2 SVGEGT. Trimming took off 4 bases at V and 5 bases at J, with 11 bases between the two ends. The CDR3 loop spans 14 amino acids. The DNA for the CDR3 is TGTGCCAGCAGTTGGAGGACCGGGAATGAAAAACTGTTTTTT. This translates into CASSWRTGNEKLFF.

The CDR3 loop reads CASSLAPGGGEGDGYTF. Here the CDR3 DNA reads TGTGCCAGCAGCTTAGCCCCTGGGGGGGGCGAGGGGGATGGCTACACCTTC. The rearrangement links TRBV7-6 to TRBJ1-2, with TRBD1 as a possible D gene (6 bases). Germline CDR1 SGHVS, CDR2 FNYEAQ. The CDR3 is made up of 17 amino acids. Trimming took 0 bases from V and 6 from J, leaving 20 bases between them.

This chain connects TRBV6-5 to TRBJ2-7; a possible D gene is TRBD2 (5 bases). The CDR3 is 13 amino acids. The V end was cut by 8 bases, the J end by 2 bases, with 13 bases between. Germline assignment: CDR1 MNHEY and CDR2 SVGAGI. The CDR3 is CASSRGLTYEQYF. In DNA form, the CDR3 reads TGTGCCAGCTCACGCGGGTTAACCTACGAGCAGTACTTC.

This clone was observed a few times. The gene calls are TRBV14 and TRBJ2-1; 7 bases fit TRBD2. With 0 bases clipped from V and 7 bases from J, the junction kept 9 bases outside the gene matches. CDR1 SGHDN and CDR2 FVKESK come from the germline V gene. The CDR3 spans 16 residues. In DNA form, the CDR3 reads TGTGCCAGCAGCCAAGAAACCCACCGGCGGGAGAATGAGCAGTTCTTC. Amino acid sequence: CASSQETHRRENEQFF.

CDR3 amino acids: CAIHSFSYGYTF. The CDR3 DNA sequence: TGTGCCATTCACAGTTTTAGCTATGGCTACACCTTC. This sequence joins TRBV28 and TRBJ1-2; D uncertain. Germline CDR1 MDHEN, CDR2 SYDVKM. The V and J ends lost 10 bases and 4 bases respectively, with 13 bases between them. The CDR3 covers 12 residues.

This chain joins TRBV5-4 and TRBJ2-3; tentative D call: TRBD1 (6 bases). CDR1 and CDR2 (germline): SGHNT, YYREEE (reference sequence). The V and J ends lost 1 base and 0 bases respectively, with 6 bases between them. The CDR3 contains 14 residues. CDR3 DNA: TGTGCCAGCAGCTTGACAGGGAGCACAGATACGCAGTATTTT. It yields the protein CASSLTGSTDTQYF.

V is TRBV6-5 and J is TRBJ1-1; weak D call: TRBD1 (5 bases). The CDR3 contains 14 residues. The ends were cut back, 4 bases at V and 1 base at J, with 10 bases in the middle. Looked up from germline, CDR1 is MNHEY and CDR2 is SVGAGI. CDR3 coding DNA: TGTGCCAGCAGTTTCAGACAGACGAACACTGAAGCTTTCTTT. Its translation is CASSFRQTNTEAFF.

This chain links TRBV28 with TRBJ1-2; 12 positions match TRBD1. The CDR3 is 16 amino acids. Germline V gene lookup returns CDR1 MDHEN and CDR2 SYDVKM. After removal of 6 bases from V and 6 bases from J, the junction contained 11 bases not matched to a gene. The CDR3 here is CASRPGQGAREDGYTF. The DNA for the CDR3 is TGTGCCAGCAGGCCGGGACAGGGGGCGCGGGAAGATGGCTACACCTTC.

This chain uses TRBV30 with TRBJ1-1, with D possibly being TRBD1 (6 bases). Per the germline V gene, CDR1 is GTSNPN and CDR2 is SVGIG (reference sequence). Trimming shortened V by 0 bases and J by 3 bases, and 23 bases separated the two germline ends. This CDR3 has 18 residues. Here the CDR3 reads CAWSVQMPSRGIHTEAFF. The CDR3 region has the DNA TGTGCCTGGAGTGTACAGATGCCTTCGAGGGGGATACACACTGAAGCTTTCTTT.

V gene TRBV4-3 combines with J gene TRBJ2-7; weak D call: TRBD2 (6 bases). The CDR3 sequence is 16 residues long. In germline, CDR1 is LGHNA, CDR2 YSLEER. V lost 2 bases and J 3 bases, leaving 17 bases between the germline ends. CDR3: CASSQLAGTANYEQYF. CDR3 nucleotides: TGCGCCAGCAGCCAACTGGCCGGGACTGCTAACTACGAGCAGTACTTC.

The V and J genes are TRBV6-5 and TRBJ1-1, with TRBD1 matching over 10 bases. Germline V gene sequence: CDR1 MNHEY, CDR2 SVGAGI. With 6 bases clipped from V and 3 bases from J, the junction kept 4 bases outside the gene matches. The CDR3 consists of 14 residues. In DNA form, the CDR3 reads TGTGCCAGCAGAAAGGGACAGGGGTACACTGAAGCTTTCTTT. Protein: CASRKGQGYTEAFF.

The chain has TRBV7-9 and TRBJ1-4; the D gene is possibly TRBD1 (6 bases). V was cut by 0 bases and J by 8 bases, with 13 bases left in between. CDR3 length: 15 amino acids. Germline CDR1 reads SEHNR; CDR2 reads FQNEAQ (reference sequence). The CDR3 protein is CASSLAAGVGEKLFF. CDR3 DNA: TGTGCCAGCAGCTTAGCGGCAGGGGTCGGGGAAAAACTGTTTTTT.

Comments on this clone: Other nucleotide sequences in the sample specify the same CDR3. The genes are TRBV19 and TRBJ2-6; D is perhaps TRBD2 (5 bases). Germline assignment: CDR1 LNHDA and CDR2 SQIVND (reference sequence). V shed 7 bases and J shed 2 bases, with 9 bases lying between them. CDR3 length equals 14 residues. CDR3 sequence reads: CASNEGAGANVLTF. The CDR3 DNA is TGTGCCAGTAACGAGGGTGCTGGGGCCAACGTCCTGACTTTC.

The chain is built from TRBV5-4 and TRBJ2-2; TRBD2 might be the D (5 bases). This CDR3 has 16 residues. Germline CDR1 SGHNT, CDR2 YYREEE (reference sequence). Trimming removed 0 bases at V and 2 bases at J, with 11 bases between. The CDR3 sequence is CASSLGLASNTGELFF. The CDR3 DNA is TGTGCCAGCAGCTTGGGTCTAGCTTCTAACACCGGGGAGCTGTTTTTT.